Listed here are 19 T cell receptor beta chains from one sample, sequenced in a study of T cells in women clearing cervical HPV infection. Assay: immunoSEQ multiplex PCR; the TCRdb copy retains only in-frame clones and omits some. Its table records about 21,000 clones. Sequenced input: blood buffy coat. These receptors all come from a woman aged 18 to 75 with a cervical HPV16 infection that either progressed to CIN3+ or cleared (not recorded which).

Turning to this clone: From the germline J gene comes the end of the CDR3, since the read stops 3 residues before it. The chain couples TRBV9 to TRBJ2-3, with TRBD2 matching 8 bases. The CDR3 is made up of 17 amino acids. The ends lost 0 bases at V and 6 bases at J; junction bases unmatched: 12. Per the germline V gene, CDR1 is SGDLS and CDR2 is YYNGEE. The covered CDR3 bases are TGTGCCAGCAGCGTAGGTCCCGGGGGGGACATCATGGATACG. The encoded protein is CASSVGPGGDIMDT. From start to end, the CDR3 is CASSVGPGGDIMDTQYF.

On this clone itself: The read falls 3 residues short of the CDR3 end, and the missing part is taken from the germline J gene. The V call is TRBV4-1, the J call TRBJ2-4; TRBD2 aligns across 13 bases. In germline, CDR1 is MGHRA, CDR2 YSYEKL. V shed 1 base, J shed 2 bases, and the junction held 5 bases outside the gene matches. This CDR3 comprises 18 residues. The CDR3 region is CASSQGRLAGGSKNIQYF. The sequenced CDR3 bases are TGCGCCAGCAGCCAAGGGCGACTAGCGGGGGGTTCCAAAAACATT.

To note about this clone: With the read ending 3 residues before the CDR3 end, the germline J gene is used to fill in that end. This chain connects TRBV29-1 to TRBJ2-7; 7 bases are shared with TRBD1. The J segment lost 2 bases and the V segment lost 5 bases, leaving 6 bases of the junction unmatched. This CDR3 comprises 13 residues. Germline CDR1 and CDR2: SQVTM and ANQGSEA. Partial CDR3 DNA: TGCAGCGTTCTGGGACAGCTCCCCTACGAG. Protein sequence: CSVLGQLPYE. The full CDR3 reads CSVLGQLPYEQYF.

A note on this clone: The CDR3 goes on 3 residues after the read ends, and that part is filled in from the germline J gene. V is TRBV7-9 and J is TRBJ2-7, with D possibly matching TRBD1 (5 bases). The CDR3 is 15 residues long. Trimming took off 5 bases at V and 4 bases at J, with 18 bases between the two ends. Germline V gene sequence: CDR1 SEHNR, CDR2 FQNEAQ (reference sequence). The CDR3 DNA, read in part, is TGTGCCAGCAGCCAAGAGACAGTTCCGACTTACGAG. Translated: CASSQETVPTYE. The whole CDR3 sequence reads CASSQETVPTYEQYF.

Comment on this clone: The observed sequence ends 3 residues before the CDR3 terminus, with the missing tail filled in from the germline J gene. J is TRBJ2-5 and V is TRBV2, with D maybe TRBD2 (7 bases). CDR1 is SNHLY, CDR2 FYNNEI, per germline. The CDR3 is made up of 13 amino acids. V gave up 8 bases and J gave up 4 bases, with 14 bases separating them. The sequenced CDR3 bases are TGTGCCAGCGGCCGGCGGGGGCCAGAGACC. Residues: CASGRRGPET. Given in full, the CDR3 is CASGRRGPETQYF.

Turning to this clone: The read terminates 3 residues before the CDR3 end, so the remaining end is supplied by the germline J gene. The V call is TRBV5-4, the J call TRBJ2-5, with 8 bases identical to TRBD2. V shed 1 base and J 5 bases; nucleotides not matched to a gene: 7. This CDR3 spans 15 amino acids. The germline CDR1 and CDR2 sequences are SGHNT and YYREEE (reference sequence). Partial CDR3 DNA: TGTGCCAGCAGCTTGCGGCGGGGGGCGGGGGAGACC. It specifies CASSLRRGAGET. The entire CDR3 protein reads CASSLRRGAGETQYF.

This chain's CDR3 is CASSPSGRSDTQYF. Partial CDR3 DNA: TGTGCCAGCTCACCAAGCGGGAGATCAGATACG. The chain has TRBV18 and TRBJ2-3, with 8 bases identical to TRBD2. The CDR3 extends 3 residues past the end of the read, so its final part is completed from the germline J gene. The germline V gene encodes CDR1 KGHSH and CDR2 LQKENI. This CDR3 is 14 amino acids long. The trim removed 2 bases at V and 4 bases at J, leaving 2 bases unmatched.

Turning to this clone: The missing CDR3 end, 3 residues past where the read stops, is filled in from the germline J gene. V usage is TRBV6-2 or TRBV6-3 and J usage is TRBJ1-2, with a weak D call TRBD1 (6 bases). Between the trimmed V and J ends, which lost 4 bases and 5 bases, there was a span of 20 bases. This CDR3 is built from 16 residues. Per germline, CDR1 MNHEY and CDR2 SVGEGT. Partial CDR3 DNA: TGTGCCAGCAGTTCCACGCCGGGAGGGGGACGGTATGGC. It yields the protein CASSSTPGGGRYG. The full CDR3 is CASSSTPGGGRYGYTF.

Points on this clone: Read sequence stops 3 residues before the CDR3 end, and the germline J gene provides the missing end. The chain has TRBV2 and TRBJ2-4; 8 positions match TRBD2. The CDR3 consists of 17 residues. V lost 2 bases to trimming and J lost 0 bases; unmatched junction nucleotides: 6. Germline V gene lookup returns CDR1 SNHLY and CDR2 FYNNEI. The CDR3 reads CASSEIGTRLAKNIQYF. The CDR3 bases that were read are TGTGCCAGCAGTGAAATTGGGACTAGGCTAGCCAAAAACATT.

Points on this clone: The read is 3 residues too short to cover the CDR3 end, so that end is filled in from the germline J gene. The chain combines TRBV20-1 with TRBJ2-2, with TRBD2 identical over 9 bases. The ends lost 1 base at V and 4 bases at J; junction bases unmatched: 4. This CDR3 spans 15 amino acids. The germline V gene has CDR1 DFQATT and CDR2 SNEGSKA (reference sequence). This chain's CDR3 is CSARAASGVTGELFF. The covered CDR3 bases are TGCAGTGCTAGAGCGGCTAGCGGGGTCACCGGGGAG.

For this clone: The sequenced fragment ends 3 residues before the CDR3 boundary, so the rest is inferred from the germline J gene. V and J are TRBV29-1 and TRBJ1-2; maybe TRBD1 (5 bases). V was pared by 7 bases and J by 5 bases, with 17 bases between. The CDR3 extends over 13 amino acids. CDR1 and CDR2 from the germline V gene are SQVTM and ANQGSEA. Partial CDR3 DNA: TGCAGCGCCCCCTTGTCAGGGAGATATGGC. This sequence encodes CSAPLSGRYG. The entire CDR3 is CSAPLSGRYGYTF.

Points on this clone: The CDR3 end is not reached by the read, which stops 3 residues before it; the germline J gene fills it in. The genes are TRBV30 and TRBJ2-5; 10 bases match TRBD2. CDR1 GTSNPN and CDR2 SVGIG come from the germline V gene (reference sequence). V lost 0 bases to trimming and J lost 4 bases; unmatched junction nucleotides: 11. The CDR3 has 17 residues. This CDR3 is CAWSVRGVAGGGETQYF. CDR3 DNA (partial): TGTGCCTGGAGTGTGAGAGGGGTAGCGGGAGGTGGAGAGACC.

Note on this clone: The CDR3 end is not reached by the read, which stops 3 residues before it; the germline J gene fills it in. V and J are TRBV18 and TRBJ2-2; 10 nucleotides line up with TRBD2. CDR1 and CDR2 (germline): KGHSH, LQKENI. The CDR3 has 14 residues. J lost 1 base, V lost 10 bases, and 3 bases had no gene match. Incomplete CDR3 DNA: TGTGCCACCCGACTAGCGGGGAACACCGGGGAG. Translated: CATRLAGNTGE. The entire CDR3 reads CATRLAGNTGELFF.

Judged by frequency, this clone is medium-sized. The CDR3 protein is CASSARVSEDIQYF. CDR3 DNA, as far as it was read: TGTGCCAGCAGCGCTAGAGTTTCGGAGGACATT. The genes are TRBV7-9 and TRBJ2-4; possibly TRBD2 for D (5 bases). The observed sequence ends 3 residues before the CDR3 terminus, with the missing tail filled in from the germline J gene. Germline CDR1 is SEHNR and CDR2 is FQNEAQ (reference sequence). CDR3 size: 14 residues. Trimming removed 5 bases from V and 8 bases from J, with 16 bases in between.

On this clone itself: The DNA ends 3 residues before the CDR3 does, and the rest of the CDR3 is filled in from the germline J gene. The rearrangement links TRBV5-1 to TRBJ2-1, with 7 nucleotides matching TRBD1. From germline, CDR1 is SGHRS and CDR2 YFSETQ. The CDR3 has 13 amino acids. With 0 bases clipped from V and 9 bases from J, the junction kept 3 bases outside the gene matches. CDR3 residues: CASSLEAGGEQFF. CDR3 bases read: TGCGCCAGCAGCTTGGAGGCAGGGGGTGAG.

Note on this clone: The CDR3 end lies 3 residues beyond the end of the read and is filled in from the germline J gene. The rearrangement links TRBV29-1 to TRBJ2-1; TRBD2 aligns across 10 bases. The J segment lost 5 bases and the V segment lost 4 bases, leaving 5 bases of the junction unmatched. The CDR3 extends over 14 amino acids. Per the germline V gene, CDR1 is SQVTM and CDR2 is ANQGSEA. CDR3 in amino acids: CSVVAGGYHNEQFF. Partial CDR3 DNA: TGCAGCGTTGTAGCGGGAGGTTACCACAATGAG.

A remark on this clone: The CDR3 goes on 3 residues after the read ends, and that part is filled in from the germline J gene. The genes are TRBV20-1 and TRBJ2-1; 7 positions agree with TRBD1. The CDR3 runs to 13 residues. V lost 8 bases, J lost 2 bases, and 6 bases stayed unmatched. Germline CDR1 is DFQATT and CDR2 is SNEGSKA (reference sequence). The covered CDR3 bases are TGCAGTATATACGGGACAGCCTACAATGAG. Its protein is CSIYGTAYNE. The full CDR3 protein is CSIYGTAYNEQFF.

Comment on this clone: The CDR3 is cut off 3 residues early in the read; its end comes from the germline J gene. J is TRBJ2-4 and V is TRBV9; 8 nucleotides align to TRBD2. V lost 3 bases and J lost 2; bases outside the gene matches: 1. Germline CDR1 is SGDLS and CDR2 is YYNGEE. The CDR3 consists of 14 residues. The CDR3 sequence: CASSGGGTKNIQYF. The CDR3 bases that were read are TGTGCCAGCAGCGGCGGGGGGACCAAAAACATT.

Worth noting for this clone: The read halts 3 residues ahead of the CDR3 end, with the missing end drawn from the germline J gene. V and J are TRBV14 and TRBJ2-3; the match to TRBD2 covers 9 bases. Germline loops: CDR1 SGHDN, CDR2 FVKESK. The CDR3 loop spans 16 amino acids. With V trimmed by 4 bases and J by 5 bases, 10 bases remained unmatched. The CDR3 loop reads CASSPRLAVGIDTQYF. Incomplete CDR3 DNA: TGTGCCAGCAGCCCGAGACTAGCGGTGGGGATAGATACG.